This TCR beta chain was retrieved from a study of neurological immune-mediated disorders. MiXCR, run by TCRdb on the 5' RACE reads, gives a single entry per CDR3 protein. Found here are 66,000 or so distinct CDR3 sequences, roughly 3.2% of them singletons; the top ten hold about 3.5%. There are many counts of this clonotype. The CDR3 runs to 15 residues. Trimming shortened V by 3 bases and J by 10 bases, and 16 bases separated the two germline ends. CDR1 and CDR2 from the germline V gene are SGHVS and FQNEAQ. Material: PBMCs. The receptor's source is a middle-aged man with multiple sclerosis. The chain combines TRBV7-8 with TRBJ1-6, with no clear D. The CDR3 DNA follows: TGTGCCAGCAGCTTCTCGGGCGGGGTGGGATCACCCCTCCACTTT. It specifies CASSFSGGVGSPLHF.